The rows below give T cell receptor beta chains drawn from one sample of a study of OX40 agonist ivuxolimab in advanced cancers. Assay: immunoSEQ multiplex PCR; the TCRdb copy retains only in-frame clones and omits some. The sample carries roughly 74,000 clones, 80% to 95% recorded once. Sequences were derived from CD4+ or CD8+ T cells sorted from blood, sampled in a trial of the OX40 agonist ivuxolimab. These receptors were taken from an adult with an advanced solid tumor such as melanoma, head and neck, liver or kidney cancer. Each CDR3 is given with its conserved first and last residue. A D gene is named only where the DNA matches it firmly. Clone size, where shown, is once, few, many, or a class for clones that have expanded.

v_call	clone_size	d_call	cdr3_length	j_call	cdr3_aa	cdr3_nt
TRBV27	once	-	14	TRBJ2-4	CASRNREFKNIQYF	TGTGCCAGCAGGAACAGGGAATTCAAAAACATTCAGTACTTC
TRBV7-2	-	-	15	TRBJ1-1	CASSTDGSGGTEAFF	TGTGCCAGCAGCACAGACGGGTCGGGGGGCACTGAAGCTTTCTTT
TRBV19	-	TRBD2	14	TRBJ2-7	CASSLSGGRYEQYF	TGTGCCAGTAGCCTCTCGGGGGGGCGCTACGAGCAGTACTTC
TRBV19	-	TRBD1	14	TRBJ2-7	CASISRDRPYEQYF	TGTGCCAGTATCTCCCGGGACAGGCCGTACGAGCAGTACTTC
TRBV6-5	-	TRBD1	14	TRBJ1-1	CASSSDRGLTEAFF	TGTGCCAGCAGTTCAGACAGGGGGCTCACTGAAGCTTTCTTT
TRBV19	-	-	14	TRBJ1-2	CASSMAASNYGYTF	TGTGCCAGTAGTATGGCAGCCTCCAACTATGGCTACACCTTC
TRBV7-3	-	-	10	TRBJ2-1	CASSRTEQFF	TGTGCCAGCAGCCGGACAGAGCAGTTCTTC
TRBV27	-	-	16	TRBJ2-3	CASSWSRVEGTDTQYF	TGTGCCAGCAGTTGGAGCAGGGTGGAGGGCACAGATACGCAGTATTTT
TRBV7-7	-	-	17	TRBJ2-6	CASSLTDSHSGANVLTF	TGTGCTAGCAGTTTAACGGACAGCCACTCTGGGGCCAACGTCCTGACTTTC
TRBV9	-	-	12	TRBJ2-5	CASSQHEETQYF	TGTGCCAGCAGCCAACACGAGGAGACCCAGTACTTC
TRBV6-1	once	-	14	TRBJ2-7	CASRPRTGTYEQYF	TGTGCCAGCAGGCCAAGGACGGGGACCTACGAGCAGTACTTC
TRBV6-5	-	TRBD1	13	TRBJ2-7	CASSPPGGYEQYF	TGTGCCAGCAGTCCTCCAGGGGGCTACGAGCAGTACTTC
TRBV5-1	-	-	16	TRBJ1-6	CASSLAAPGAFTPLHF	TGCGCCAGCAGCTTGGCCGCACCGGGGGCGTTTACACCCCTCCACTTT
TRBV15	-	-	16	TRBJ1-5	CATSRVAPQGNQPQHF	TGTGCCACCAGCAGAGTCGCCCCTCAGGGGAATCAGCCCCAGCATTTT
TRBV7-9	-	-	15	TRBJ1-4	CASSLGLATNEKLFF	TGTGCCAGCAGCTTAGGGCTCGCAACTAATGAAAAACTGTTTTTT
TRBV6-4	-	-	13	TRBJ2-1	CASSEVGDNEQFF	TGTGCCAGCAGTGAAGTGGGGGACAATGAGCAGTTCTTC
TRBV7-6	-	-	13	TRBJ2-7	CASSPGRSYEQYF	TGTGCCAGCAGCCCAGGTAGGAGCTACGAGCAGTACTTC
TRBV6-6	-	TRBD2	12	TRBJ2-3	CASVLAGDTQYF	TGTGCCAGTGTTTTAGCGGGGGATACGCAGTATTTT
TRBV13	few	-	12	TRBJ1-2	CASSGVGYGYTF	TGTGCCAGCAGCGGAGTGGGGTATGGCTACACCTTC
TRBV7-8	once	TRBD2	17	TRBJ2-3	CASTSPASGGAIDTQYF	TGTGCCAGCACGTCACCCGCAAGCGGGGGGGCTATAGATACGCAGTATTTT
TRBV6-6	-	-	15	TRBJ1-5	CASSYSAGTNQPQHF	TGTGCCAGCAGTTACTCGGCAGGGACCAATCAGCCCCAGCATTTT
TRBV5-1	-	-	19	TRBJ2-7	CASSLVRVQGRRTSYEQYF	TGCGCCAGCAGCTTGGTACGGGTACAGGGACGCAGGACTTCCTACGAGCAGTACTTC
TRBV30	-	-	13	TRBJ1-2	CAWTTDIYYGYTF	TGTGCCTGGACCACCGACATCTACTATGGCTACACCTTC
TRBV5-1	-	-	14	TRBJ1-4	CASSSGEPNQKLFF	TGCGCCAGCAGCTCAGGGGAGCCGAATCAAAAACTGTTTTTT
TRBV28	-	-	15	TRBJ2-5	CASRPTRGTQETQYF	TGTGCCAGCAGACCTACCAGGGGAACCCAAGAGACCCAGTACTTC
TRBV4-1	-	-	15	TRBJ1-5	CASSPGTVNNQPQHF	TGCGCCAGCAGCCCCGGGACGGTAAACAATCAGCCCCAGCATTTT
TRBV19	-	-	14	TRBJ1-5	CASSIWGGNQPQHF	TGTGCCAGTAGTATTTGGGGGGGCAATCAGCCCCAGCATTTT
TRBV27	-	-	13	TRBJ1-1	CASSFVGVPEAFF	TGTGCCAGCAGTTTCGTAGGGGTCCCTGAAGCTTTCTTT
TRBV4-2	-	-	15	TRBJ1-2	CASSPSEATNYGYTF	TGTGCCAGCAGCCCGTCGGAGGCTACTAACTATGGCTACACCTTC
TRBV4-1	-	-	16	TRBJ1-5	CASSQDREAGNQPQHF	TGCGCCAGCAGCCAAGATCGGGAAGCGGGCAATCAGCCCCAGCATTTT
TRBV5-1	-	TRBD1	18	TRBJ2-2	CASSLDIGQGEYTGELFF	TGCGCCAGCAGCTTGGACATCGGACAGGGGGAGTACACCGGGGAGCTGTTTTTT